This T cell receptor (beta chain) is from a study of blood T cells in healthy people across ages. The germline gives CDR1 SQVTM, CDR2 ANQGSEA. The CDR3 sequence is 13 residues long. The V gene lost 3 bases and the J gene lost 3 bases, with 10 bases spanning the gap. Primed by a sample-barcoded 5' primer and a J-beta primer mix, a second PCR proceeded for about 6 to 11 cycles. Each CDR3 protein gets one entry after TCRdb re-called the 5' RACE reads with MiXCR. The table records 1.5 million to 2 million distinct CDR3 sequences, about two fifths of them present only once. This rearrangement joins TRBV29-1 to TRBJ2-3; D possibly uses TRBD1 or TRBD2 (7 bases each). The receptor comes from a human donor in good health. Sequencing was performed on blood. The CDR3 is CSVDQGGTDTQYF. The CDR3 coding sequence is TGCAGCGTTGATCAGGGGGGGACAGATACGCAGTATTTT.